This TCR beta chain was profiled in a study of blood T cell repertoires in COVID-19. Overall study context: COVID-19 samples from acute and convalescent phases originated in the United States, Italy and Spain. PBMCs, B-cell-depleted T cells, or T cells were the source of the cDNA or gDNA that made up the material.

In the original analysis: The assay estimated nucleated cells by amplifying reference gene primers. Clones were sequenced by immunoSEQ multiplex PCR, and TCRdb holds only the in-frame ones, with some missing. V, J and clone size derive from that table, while D and trimming were established from the DNA sequence. The sample holds roughly 150,000 clones; roughly 89% are singletons and the top ten take 5%. The CDR3 is 17 amino acids. Germline V CDR1 and CDR2: SGHVS, FQNEAQ. V gave up 2 bases and J gave up 8 bases, with 21 bases separating them. The sequenced sample consisted of peripheral blood. This chain joins TRBV7-8 and TRBJ1-4; maybe TRBD1 (5 bases). The origin of this receptor is a human donor in a cohort sampled during active COVID-19. CDR3 in amino acids: CASSLLSRGRAGEKLFF. CDR3 nucleotides: TGTGCCAGCAGCTTACTTTCTCGTGGCAGGGCGGGAGAAAAACTGTTTTTT.